The clone carrying this TCR beta chain showed up just a few times. The antigen remains undetermined. Germline CDR1 is MNHEY and CDR2 is SMNVEV (reference sequence). The V end lost 5 bases, the J end lost 2 bases, and 9 bases lay between the germline ends. This CDR3 comprises 13 residues. Some clones are missing from TCRdb's copy, which holds only in-frame ones; the method was immunoSEQ multiplex PCR. The sample lists tens of thousands of clones, approximately 90% occurring once. The record originates from a study of T cell responses to AZD1222 COVID-19 vaccine. Study outcomes and limitations: Receipt of two AZD1222 doses was followed by a rise in Spike-specific TCR breadth and depth. Baseline seropositivity characterized only a handful of AZD1222 recipients. The study reported that nearly half of spike-specific TCRs target unmutated variant regions. Most donors were white British and more were female, and clonal diversity was possibly underestimated.

Source: peripheral blood, taken on day 0 of AZD1222 vaccination. The clonotype comes from an adult in good health. V usage is TRBV27 and J usage is TRBJ1-2; no clear D. The CDR3 nucleotides read TGTGCCAGCAGTGTCCAGGAAAACTATGGCTACACCTTC. Translated, it gives CASSVQENYGYTF.